A selection of T cell receptor beta chains follows, all from one sample in a study of T cell responses to AZD1222 COVID-19 vaccine. The data were produced by immunoSEQ multiplex PCR, yet TCRdb's version contains in-frame clones alone and is incomplete. In the table there are under 200,000 clones, more than 85% of which are singletons. Sequences were derived from peripheral blood, sampled on day 0 of AZD1222 vaccination. Receptor source: an adult in good health. Each CDR3 is given with its conserved first and last residue. D genes are given only for firm matches. Not all rows give a size; the values are once, few, many and, for expanded clones, a class.

cdr3_aa,cdr3_nt,j_call,v_call,d_call,clone_size
CASSYRDGSSYEQYF,TGTGCCAGCAGTTACCGGGACGGCAGCTCCTACGAGCAGTACTTC,TRBJ2-7,TRBV6-5,-,-
CASSVWGTEAFF,TGTGCCAGCAGCGTATGGGGGACTGAAGCTTTCTTT,TRBJ1-1,TRBV9,-,-
CASSPSRETSEQYF,TGTGCCAGCTCACCATCCAGGGAGACCTCGGAGCAGTACTTC,TRBJ2-7,TRBV18,-,-
CASSLVGLAGNEQFF,TGTGCCAGCAGCTTAGTGGGACTAGCGGGGAATGAGCAGTTCTTC,TRBJ2-1,TRBV7-9,TRBD2,once
CASSIGGVGGEKLFF,TGTGCCAGTAGTATAGGTGGGGTTGGAGGTGAAAAACTGTTTTTT,TRBJ1-4,TRBV19,-,-
CDLLALSSYEQYF,TGTGACTTATTAGCGTTGAGCTCCTACGAGCAGTACTTC,TRBJ2-7,TRBV6-5,-,-
CASSTEGNQPQHF,TGTGCCAGCAGTACTGAGGGCAATCAGCCCCAGCATTTT,TRBJ1-5,TRBV12-3/TRBV12-4,-,few
CSVRGTGASGKLFF,TGCAGCGTTCGAGGGACGGGGGCCTCGGGAAAACTGTTTTTT,TRBJ1-4,TRBV29-1,-,once
CASSLDGSRTNEKLFF,TGCGCCAGCAGCTTGGACGGTTCGAGGACTAATGAAAAACTGTTTTTT,TRBJ1-4,TRBV5-1,-,few
CASSYSQGLVYGYTF,TGTGCCAGCAGTTACTCGCAGGGGCTGGTCTATGGCTACACCTTC,TRBJ1-2,TRBV6-5,-,-
CASSPLGNYGYTF,TGTGCCAGCTCACCCCTGGGGAACTATGGCTACACCTTC,TRBJ1-2,TRBV18,-,-
CASSLTPDQPQHF,TGTGCCAGCAGCTTAACACCGGATCAGCCCCAGCATTTT,TRBJ1-5,TRBV7-7,-,-
CASSGVKDREKYEQYF,TGTGCCAGCAGCGGGGTGAAGGACAGGGAAAAATACGAGCAGTACTTC,TRBJ2-7,TRBV21-1,-,-
CASGFPDRNTEAFF,TGTGCTAGTGGTTTCCCTGACAGGAACACTGAAGCTTTCTTT,TRBJ1-1,TRBV12-5,-,once
CASSDYRLFEPQHF,TGCGCCAGCAGTGATTACAGGCTATTCGAGCCCCAGCATTTT,TRBJ1-5,TRBV10-2,-,-
CASSWDGYNEQFF,TGTGCCAGTAGCTGGGACGGCTACAATGAGCAGTTCTTC,TRBJ2-1,TRBV19,-,-
CASSTRQGRDSGANVLTF,TGTGCCAGCAGCACCCGACAGGGCCGCGACTCTGGGGCCAACGTCCTGACTTTC,TRBJ2-6,TRBV21-1,-,-
CASSQVFGERAFF,TGTGCCAGCAGCCAAGTCTTTGGGGAGAGAGCTTTCTTT,TRBJ1-1,TRBV3-1/TRBV3-2,-,once
CASSSGTSILNEQFF,TGTGCCAGCAGCTCCGGGACTAGCATTCTGAATGAGCAGTTCTTC,TRBJ2-1,TRBV11-3,TRBD2,-
CASSLAGTLGEETQYF,TGTGCCAGCAGCTTAGCTGGTACCCTCGGGGAAGAGACCCAGTACTTC,TRBJ2-5,TRBV7-9,-,-
CASSMAGPMNTEAFF,TGTGCCAGTAGTATGGCGGGACCGATGAACACTGAAGCTTTCTTT,TRBJ1-1,TRBV19,-,-
CASRPGGSYEQYF,TGTGCCAGCAGGCCAGGGGGATCCTACGAGCAGTACTTC,TRBJ2-7,TRBV2,TRBD1,-
CASGLTDNQPQHF,TGTGCCAGCGGACTGACGGATAATCAGCCCCAGCATTTT,TRBJ1-5,TRBV21-1,-,-
CASSLGGPMNEQFF,TGCGCCAGCAGCTTGGGGGGGCCGATGAATGAGCAGTTCTTC,TRBJ2-1,TRBV5-1,-,-
CASSLEAGNQPQHF,TGTGCCAGCAGCTTAGAGGCAGGGAATCAGCCCCAGCATTTT,TRBJ1-5,TRBV7-2,-,-
CASSREVRYGYTF,TGCGCCAGCAGCAGGGAAGTTCGGTATGGCTACACCTTC,TRBJ1-2,TRBV10-1,-,few
CASSYSVRGGLPQHF,TGTGCCAGCAGTTACTCAGTCCGGGGAGGGTTGCCCCAGCATTTT,TRBJ1-5,TRBV6-5,-,-
CASSDRTGANTEAFF,TGTGCCAGCAGTGACCGGACAGGAGCGAACACTGAAGCTTTCTTT,TRBJ1-1,TRBV6-1,TRBD1,-
CASSPPGLAGANEQYF,TGTGCCAGCAGCCCACCAGGACTAGCGGGGGCGAACGAGCAGTACTTC,TRBJ2-7,TRBV7-9,TRBD2,once
CASPRTGGSDTQYF,TGTGCCAGCCCTAGGACAGGAGGTTCAGATACGCAGTATTTT,TRBJ2-3,TRBV2,TRBD1,once
CSVWGAGETQYF,TGCAGCGTCTGGGGGGCAGGGGAGACCCAGTACTTC,TRBJ2-5,TRBV29-1,-,-
CASSSPRAYEQYF,TGTGCCAGCAGTTCGCCGAGGGCCTACGAGCAGTACTTC,TRBJ2-7,TRBV12-3/TRBV12-4,-,-
CASSMRRGSNQPQHF,TGTGCCAGTAGTATGAGACGGGGGAGCAATCAGCCCCAGCATTTT,TRBJ1-5,TRBV19,-,-
CAWSDQDYSNQPQHF,TGTGCCTGGAGTGACCAGGATTATAGCAATCAGCCCCAGCATTTT,TRBJ1-5,TRBV30,-,-
CASSPTGDNEQFF,TGTGCCAGCAGCCCAACTGGTGACAATGAGCAGTTCTTC,TRBJ2-1,TRBV11-3,-,once
CASSQDPGGYGYTF,TGTGCCAGCAGCCAAGATCCGGGGGGCTATGGCTACACCTTC,TRBJ1-2,TRBV3-1/TRBV3-2,-,-
CASSQVVGALNTEAFF,TGTGCCAGCAGCCAAGTCGTGGGGGCCCTGAACACTGAAGCTTTCTTT,TRBJ1-1,TRBV3-1/TRBV3-2,-,-
CASSRTGRDANTEAFF,TGTGCCAGCAGCAGGACAGGGAGGGACGCGAACACTGAAGCTTTCTTT,TRBJ1-1,TRBV28,TRBD1,-
CASMSNLNTEAFF,TGTGCCAGCATGAGCAACCTGAACACTGAAGCTTTCTTT,TRBJ1-1,TRBV2,-,-
CASSLAGGGTQYF,TGTGCCAGCAGCTTAGCGGGGGGAGGGACCCAGTACTTC,TRBJ2-5,TRBV7-2,-,once
CASSLAGQLNTEAFF,TGCGCCAGCAGCCTAGCCGGGCAGCTGAACACTGAAGCTTTCTTT,TRBJ1-1,TRBV4-1,-,-
CASSPDRIYLTDTQYF,TGTGCCAGCAGCCCAGACCGGATCTATCTCACAGATACGCAGTATTTT,TRBJ2-3,TRBV7-2,-,-
CASSSLTGSRTEQYF,TGTGCCAGCAGTTCACTTACAGGGAGCAGGACTGAGCAGTACTTC,TRBJ2-7,TRBV6-5,-,once
CASSQGIHQPQHF,TGTGCCAGCAGCCAGGGCATCCATCAGCCCCAGCATTTT,TRBJ1-5,TRBV3-1/TRBV3-2,-,-
CASISLKGGDTEAFF,TGTGCCAGCATCAGTCTGAAGGGTGGCGACACTGAAGCTTTCTTT,TRBJ1-1,TRBV5-5,-,-
CASSQQGVDGYTF,TGTGCCAGCTCTCAACAGGGGGTAGATGGCTACACCTTC,TRBJ1-2,TRBV18,TRBD1,few
CASSQGREQPQHF,TGTGCCAGCAGCCAAGGAAGGGAGCAGCCCCAGCATTTT,TRBJ1-5,TRBV3-1/TRBV3-2,-,-